This TCR beta chain was sequenced in a study of high-grade serous ovarian cancer treatment subgroups. Background on the study: Samples averaged around 13,000 reads and roughly 7,700 unique TCR beta rearrangements. Regarding the study as a whole: CDR1 and CDR2 were left unanalyzed; analyses focused on CDR3. Clonal relatedness tracked neoantigen level, and by trend copy number and mutation load.

Tumor samples were taken before definitive surgery or chemotherapy. A word on this clone: Its antigen is as yet unknown.

The CDR3 sequence is 18 residues long. V was trimmed by 5 bases and J by 6 bases, leaving 26 bases between them. CDR1 and CDR2 (germline): SGHTA, FQGNSA. Libraries were prepared by immunoSEQ multiplex PCR; TCRdb keeps only in-frame clonotypes and omits some of them. The table has approximately 17,000 clones, 73% seen once. The chain uses TRBV7-2 and TRBJ1-5; D unresolved. Specimen: tumor tissue. The TCR originated in a human donor with high-grade serous ovarian cancer. The CDR3 DNA reads TGTGCCAGCAGCGCCCTCAAGGGCCCGTTTACTATAATTCAGCCCCAGCATTTT. It is translated as CASSALKGPFTIIQPQHF. Full variable domain (remainder filled in from reference TRBV7-2 and TRBJ1-5): GAGVSQSPSNKVTEKGKDVELRCDPISGHTALYWYRQSLGQGLEFLIYFQGNSAPDKSGLPSDRFSAERTGGSVSTLTIQRTQQEDSAVYLCASSALKGPFTIIQPQHFGDGTRLSIL.